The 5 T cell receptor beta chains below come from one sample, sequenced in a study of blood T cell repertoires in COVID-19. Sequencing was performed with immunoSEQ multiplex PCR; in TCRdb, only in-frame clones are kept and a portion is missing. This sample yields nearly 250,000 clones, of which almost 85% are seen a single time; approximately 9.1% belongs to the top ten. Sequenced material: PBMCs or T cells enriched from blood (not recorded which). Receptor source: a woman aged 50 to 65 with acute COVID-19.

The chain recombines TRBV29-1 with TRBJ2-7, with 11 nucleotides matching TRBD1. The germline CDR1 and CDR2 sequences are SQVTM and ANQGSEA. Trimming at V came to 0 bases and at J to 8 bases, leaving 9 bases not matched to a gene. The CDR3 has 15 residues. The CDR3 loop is CSVEDYGTGGPQQYF. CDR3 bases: TGCAGCGTTGAAGACTACGGGACAGGGGGTCCTCAGCAGTACTTC.

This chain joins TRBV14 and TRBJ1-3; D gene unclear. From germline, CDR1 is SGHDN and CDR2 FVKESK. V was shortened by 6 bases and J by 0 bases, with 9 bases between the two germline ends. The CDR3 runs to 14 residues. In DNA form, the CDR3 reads TGTGCCAGCAGTCTTCGTAGCTCTGGAAACACCATATATTTT. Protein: CASSLRSSGNTIYF.

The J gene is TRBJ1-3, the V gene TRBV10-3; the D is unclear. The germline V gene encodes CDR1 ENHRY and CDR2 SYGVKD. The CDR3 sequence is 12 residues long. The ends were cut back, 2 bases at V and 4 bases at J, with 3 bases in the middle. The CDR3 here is CAISEEGNTIYF. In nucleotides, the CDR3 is TGTGCCATCAGTGAGGAGGGAAACACCATATATTTT.

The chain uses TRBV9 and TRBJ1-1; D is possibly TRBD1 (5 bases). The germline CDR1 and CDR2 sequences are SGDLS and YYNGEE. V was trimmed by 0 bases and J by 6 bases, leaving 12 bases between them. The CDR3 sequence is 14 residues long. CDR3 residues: CASSVVSGDAEAFF. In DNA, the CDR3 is TGTGCCAGCAGCGTAGTTTCGGGGGATGCTGAAGCTTTCTTT.

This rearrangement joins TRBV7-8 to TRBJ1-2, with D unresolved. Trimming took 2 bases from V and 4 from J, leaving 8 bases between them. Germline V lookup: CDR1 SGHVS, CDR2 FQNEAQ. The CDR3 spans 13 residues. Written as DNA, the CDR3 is TGTGCCAGCAGCTTACCCGACTTCTATGGCTACACCTTC. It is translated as CASSLPDFYGYTF.